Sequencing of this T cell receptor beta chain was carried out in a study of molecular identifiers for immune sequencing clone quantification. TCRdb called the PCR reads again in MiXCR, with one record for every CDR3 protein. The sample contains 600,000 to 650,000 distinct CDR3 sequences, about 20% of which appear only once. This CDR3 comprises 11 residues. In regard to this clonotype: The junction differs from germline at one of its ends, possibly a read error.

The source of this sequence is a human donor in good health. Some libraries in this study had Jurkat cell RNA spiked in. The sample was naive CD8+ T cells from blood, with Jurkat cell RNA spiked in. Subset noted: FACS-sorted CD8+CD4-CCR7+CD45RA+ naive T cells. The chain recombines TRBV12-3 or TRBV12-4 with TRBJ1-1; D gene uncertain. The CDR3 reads CASSTGNEASF. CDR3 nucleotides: TGTGCCAGCAGCACGGGTAATGAAGCCTCCTTT.